This T cell receptor beta chain was identified in a study of T cell changes during pregnancy in multiple sclerosis. The CDR3 loop spans 13 amino acids. Germline trimming cut 8 bases from V and 2 bases from J; bases unmatched to any gene: 6. The germline V gene has CDR1 SQVTM and CDR2 ANQGSEA. Assay: immunoSEQ multiplex PCR; the TCRdb copy retains only in-frame clones and omits some. Among 100,000 or so clones listed, 94% were seen once. The sequence was collected from a female donor with multiple sclerosis, enrolled in a pregnancy study. This rearrangement joins TRBV29-1 to TRBJ2-3; 8 bases are shared with TRBD1. Sample: peripheral blood, taken in the third trimester of pregnancy. The CDR3 region has the DNA TGCAGCTCTTGGACAGGGAACACAGATACGCAGTATTTT. Protein sequence: CSSWTGNTDTQYF.